One and the same sample provided the 12 T cell receptor beta chains below, sequenced in a study of type 1 regulatory T cells. Overall study results and limits: Compared with non-Tr1 cells, Tr1 cells showed a narrower TCR repertoire.

Their recognized antigens are unknown. TCRdb reanalysed the reads using MiXCR and keeps one entry per CDR3 protein. The table includes approximately 77,000 distinct CDR3 sequences, less than 25% detected once. Sequenced material: cultured type 1 regulatory T (Tr1) cells, either the whole culture or a sorted fraction (not recorded which). These receptors came from a human donor in good health.

The gene calls are TRBV9 and TRBJ2-2; TRBD2 matches at 14 bases. Germline trimming cut 3 bases from V and 0 bases from J; bases unmatched to any gene: 7. The CDR3 contains 19 residues. The germline gives CDR1 SGDLS, CDR2 YYNGEE. The CDR3 reads CASSGGTSGSRPNTGELFF. DNA of the CDR3: TGTGCCAGCAGCGGCGGGACTAGCGGGAGTCGCCCGAACACCGGGGAGCTGTTTTTT. The whole variable domain, filled in from reference TRBV9 and TRBJ2-2, reads DSGVTQTPKHLITATGQRVTLRCSPRSGDLSVYWYQQSLDQGLQFLIQYYNGEERAKGNILERFSAQQFPDLHSELNLSSLELGDSALYFCASSGGTSGSRPNTGELFFGEGSRLTVL.

The chain links TRBV7-2 to TRBJ2-3; 7 nucleotides match TRBD1. The V and J ends lost 1 base and 1 base, in that order; junction bases with no gene match: 2. The CDR3 length is 15 residues. Germline loops: CDR1 SGHTA, CDR2 FQGNSA. The CDR3 is CASSLDRGGTDTQYF. CDR3 sequence (DNA): TGTGCCAGCAGCTTAGACAGGGGAGGCACAGATACGCAGTATTTT.

This clonotype has a handful of counts. The chain combines TRBV20-1 with TRBJ2-7; either TRBD1 or TRBD2 may supply D (5 bases each). The V end was cut by 6 bases, the J end by 6 bases, with 24 bases between. CDR1 is DFQATT and CDR2 is SNEGSKA in the germline V gene (reference sequence). The length of the CDR3 is 15 residues. The CDR3 DNA reads TGCAGTGCCCACCTTGGGGGAGCCCCTATTTCCGAGCAGTACTTC. It encodes CSAHLGGAPISEQYF.

This clonotype appeared a few times. The V and J genes are TRBV7-2 and TRBJ1-2, with 10 positions matching TRBD1. The CDR3 is 15 amino acids. Germline-derived CDR1 and CDR2 are SGHTA and FQGNSA. The J segment lost 5 bases and the V segment lost 3 bases, leaving 6 bases of the junction unmatched. CDR3 in DNA: TGTGCCAGCAGCTTGGAGGGACAGGGGCTTTATGGCTACACCTTC. Translating it yields CASSLEGQGLYGYTF.

Only a few counts were recorded for this clonotype. V and J are TRBV29-1 and TRBJ1-1, with TRBD1 matching over 7 bases. Unmatched junction bases numbered 5, after V lost 6 bases and J lost 1 base. Germline V lookup: CDR1 SQVTM, CDR2 ANQGSEA. This CDR3 has 13 residues. The CDR3 DNA sequence: TGCAGCGTCGACAGGGCGGAGAACACTGAAGCTTTCTTT. It codes for CSVDRAENTEAFF. The whole variable domain, remainder taken from reference TRBV29-1 and TRBJ1-1, is SAVISQKPSRDICQRGTSLTIQCQVDSQVTMMFWYRQQPGQSLTLIATANQGSEATYESGFVIDKFPISRPNLTFSTLTVSNMSPEDSSIYLCSVDRAENTEAFFGQGTRLTVV.

In regard to this clonotype: A read error may account for a junction end that differs from germline. The V gene is TRBV6-1, the J gene TRBJ1-1; D not resolved. The length of the CDR3 is 13 residues. Germline V gene lookup returns CDR1 MNHNS and CDR2 SASEGT. This CDR3 is CASRPARDTEAFF. DNA for the CDR3: TGTGCCAGCAGACCGGCTAGAGACACTGAAGCCTTCTTT.

The chain employs TRBV7-9 and TRBJ1-4, with unresolved D. V lost 3 bases and J 7 bases, leaving 15 bases between the germline ends. Germline CDR1 is SEHNR and CDR2 is FQNEAQ (reference sequence). This CDR3 is 15 amino acids long. CDR3 loop: CASSFESGFGEKLFF. The CDR3 coding sequence is TGTGCCAGCAGCTTCGAATCCGGGTTTGGTGAAAAACTGTTTTTT.

In this sample, this clonotype turned up a few times. The chain has TRBV15 and TRBJ2-1, with D possibly being TRBD1 (5 bases). Trimming removed 1 base from V and 9 bases from J, with 19 bases in between. CDR1 is LNHNV and CDR2 is YYDKDF in the germline V gene (reference sequence). CDR3 size: 16 residues. CDR3 DNA: TGTGCCACCAGCAGAGGGTTAGGACACAGTGTCGGTGAGCAGTTCTTC. Amino acid sequence: CATSRGLGHSVGEQFF.

This clonotype was observed at least ten times. This sequence joins TRBV7-2 and TRBJ2-2, with a tentative D call TRBD2 (6 bases). Trimming removed 5 bases at V and 4 bases at J, with 17 bases between. This CDR3 is built from 16 residues. Germline lookup yields CDR1 SGHTA and CDR2 FQGNSA. CDR3 bases: TGTGCCAGCAGCGGGGTTGGGGGAGGCGGCACCGGGGAGCTGTTTTTT. It specifies CASSGVGGGGTGELFF.

This clonotype has only a few counts. The V and J genes are TRBV20-1 and TRBJ1-2; D is uncertain. In germline, CDR1 is DFQATT, CDR2 SNEGSKA (reference sequence). Trimming stripped 0 bases from V and 0 bases from J, with 5 bases between. CDR3 length: 13 residues. The CDR3 is CSARELANYGYTF. The CDR3 nucleotides are TGCAGTGCTAGAGAGTTGGCTAACTATGGCTACACCTTC.

The V gene is TRBV10-3, the J gene TRBJ1-5; no firm D call. The length of the CDR3 is 15 residues. Germline CDR1 and CDR2: ENHRY and SYGVKD. The V end lost 3 bases, the J end lost 2 bases, and 11 bases lay between the germline ends. The CDR3: CAISEKDGGNQPQHF. CDR3 coding DNA: TGTGCCATCAGTGAAAAGGACGGTGGCAATCAGCCCCAGCATTTT.

This clonotype was detected only a few times. This chain uses TRBV5-1 with TRBJ2-5; 15 bases are shared with TRBD2. V lost 6 bases to trimming and J lost 1 base; unmatched junction nucleotides: 7. This CDR3 is 17 amino acids long. The germline V gene has CDR1 SGHRS and CDR2 YFSETQ. CDR3 residues: CASTTTGLAGGQETQYF. For the CDR3, the DNA is TGCGCCAGCACGACTACGGGACTAGCGGGAGGCCAAGAGACCCAGTACTTC.